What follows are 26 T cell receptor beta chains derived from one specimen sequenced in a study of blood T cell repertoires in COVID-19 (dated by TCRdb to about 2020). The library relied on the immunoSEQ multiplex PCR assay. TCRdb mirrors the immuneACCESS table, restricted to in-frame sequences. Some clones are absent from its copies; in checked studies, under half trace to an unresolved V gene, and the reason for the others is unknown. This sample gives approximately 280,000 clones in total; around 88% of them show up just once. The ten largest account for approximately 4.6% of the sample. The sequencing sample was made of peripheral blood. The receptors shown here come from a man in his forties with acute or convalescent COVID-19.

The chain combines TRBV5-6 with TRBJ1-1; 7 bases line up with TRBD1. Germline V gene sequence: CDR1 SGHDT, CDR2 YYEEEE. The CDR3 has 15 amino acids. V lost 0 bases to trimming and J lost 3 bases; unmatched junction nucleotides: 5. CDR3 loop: CASSLVDREDTEAFF. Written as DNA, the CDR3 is TGTGCCAGCAGCTTGGTAGACAGGGAGGACACTGAAGCTTTCTTT.

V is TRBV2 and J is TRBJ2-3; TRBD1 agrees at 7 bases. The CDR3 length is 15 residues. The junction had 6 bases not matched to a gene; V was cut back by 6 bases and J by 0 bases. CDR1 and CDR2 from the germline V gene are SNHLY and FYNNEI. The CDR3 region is CASRIGGTSTDTQYF. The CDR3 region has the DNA TGTGCCAGCAGAATAGGGGGCACTAGCACAGATACGCAGTATTTT.

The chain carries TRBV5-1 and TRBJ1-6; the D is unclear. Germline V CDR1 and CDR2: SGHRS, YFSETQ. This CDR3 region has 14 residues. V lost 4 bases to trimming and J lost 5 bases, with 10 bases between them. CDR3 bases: TGCGCCAGCAGCCTGAGGGCAGATAATTCACCCCTCCACTTT. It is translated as CASSLRADNSPLHF.

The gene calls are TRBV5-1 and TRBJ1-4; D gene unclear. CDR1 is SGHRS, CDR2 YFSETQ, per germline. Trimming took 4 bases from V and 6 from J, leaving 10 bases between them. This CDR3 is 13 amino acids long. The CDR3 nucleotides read TGCGCCAGCAGCCCTATAAGTGATGAAAAACTGTTTTTT. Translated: CASSPISDEKLFF.

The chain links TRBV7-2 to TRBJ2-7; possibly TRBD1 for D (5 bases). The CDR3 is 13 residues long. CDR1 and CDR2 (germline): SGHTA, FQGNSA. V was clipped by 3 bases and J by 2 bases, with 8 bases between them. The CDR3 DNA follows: TGTGCCAGCAGCTTGACAGTGACCTACGAGCAGTACTTC. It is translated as CASSLTVTYEQYF.

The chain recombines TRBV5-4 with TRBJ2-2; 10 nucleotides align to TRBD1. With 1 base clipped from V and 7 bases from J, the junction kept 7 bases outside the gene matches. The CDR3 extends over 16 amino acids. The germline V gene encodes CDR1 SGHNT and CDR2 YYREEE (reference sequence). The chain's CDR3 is CASSLRDRGKSGELFF. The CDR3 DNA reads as TGTGCCAGCAGCTTGCGGGACAGGGGAAAGAGCGGGGAGCTGTTTTTT.

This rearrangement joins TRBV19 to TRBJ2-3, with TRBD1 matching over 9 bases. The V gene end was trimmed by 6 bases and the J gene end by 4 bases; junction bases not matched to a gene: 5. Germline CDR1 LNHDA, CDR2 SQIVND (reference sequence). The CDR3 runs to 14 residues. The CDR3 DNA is TGTGCCAGTAGCCAGGACAGGGGAGCAGATACGCAGTATTTT. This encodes CASSQDRGADTQYF. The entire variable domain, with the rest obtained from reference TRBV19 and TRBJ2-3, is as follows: DGGITQSPKYLFRKEGQNVTLSCEQNLNHDAMYWYRQDPGQGLRLIYYSQIVNDFQKGDIAEGYSVSREKKESFPLTVTSAQKNPTAFYLCASSQDRGADTQYFGPGTRLTVL.

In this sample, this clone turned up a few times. The CDR3 is CASSLRLAGGFEQFF. Written as DNA, the CDR3 is TGTGCCAGCAGTTTGCGTCTAGCGGGGGGGTTTGAGCAGTTCTTC. The chain has TRBV6-6 and TRBJ2-1, with 12 bases that match TRBD2. Germline values: CDR1 MNHNY, CDR2 SVGAGI (reference sequence). V shed 4 bases and J 9 bases; nucleotides not matched to a gene: 7. CDR3 length: 15 residues.

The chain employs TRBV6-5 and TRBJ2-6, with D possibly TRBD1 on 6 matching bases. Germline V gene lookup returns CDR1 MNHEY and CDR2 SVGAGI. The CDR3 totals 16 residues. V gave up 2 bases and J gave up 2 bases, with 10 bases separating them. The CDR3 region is CASSYDNRAGANVLTF. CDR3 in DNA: TGTGCCAGCAGTTACGATAACAGGGCTGGGGCCAACGTCCTGACTTTC.

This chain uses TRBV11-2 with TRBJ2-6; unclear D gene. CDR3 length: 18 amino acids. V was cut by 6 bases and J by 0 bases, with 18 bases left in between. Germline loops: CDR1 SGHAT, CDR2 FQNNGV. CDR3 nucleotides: TGTGCCAGCAGTCCCTATATGACATACTCCTCTGGGGCCAACGTCCTGACTTTC. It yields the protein CASSPYMTYSSGANVLTF. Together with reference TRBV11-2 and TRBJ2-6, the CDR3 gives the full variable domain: EAGVAQSPRYKIIEKRQSVAFWCNPISGHATLYWYQQILGQGPKLLIQFQNNGVVDDSQLPKDRFSAERLKGVDSTLKIQPAKLEDSAVYLCASSPYMTYSSGANVLTFGAGSRLTVL.

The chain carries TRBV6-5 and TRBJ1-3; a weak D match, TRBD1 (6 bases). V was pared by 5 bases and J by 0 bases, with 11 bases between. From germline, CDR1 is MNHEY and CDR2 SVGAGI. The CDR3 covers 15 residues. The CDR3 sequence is CASSQSTGSGNTIYF. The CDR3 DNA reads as TGTGCCAGCAGTCAATCGACAGGCTCTGGAAACACCATATATTTT.

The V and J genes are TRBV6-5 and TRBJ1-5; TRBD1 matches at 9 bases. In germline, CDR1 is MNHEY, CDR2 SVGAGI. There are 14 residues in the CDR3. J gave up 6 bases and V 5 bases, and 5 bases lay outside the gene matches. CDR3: CASSMDRGGQPQHF. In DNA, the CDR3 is TGTGCCAGCAGTATGGACAGGGGAGGTCAGCCCCAGCATTTT.

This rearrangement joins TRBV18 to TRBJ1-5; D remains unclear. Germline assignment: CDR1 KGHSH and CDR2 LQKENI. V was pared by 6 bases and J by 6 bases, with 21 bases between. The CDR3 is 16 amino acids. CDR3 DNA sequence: TGTGCCAGCTCTCAAGGCGCACTTTTGTCTAGTCAGCCCCAGCATTTT. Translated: CASSQGALLSSQPQHF. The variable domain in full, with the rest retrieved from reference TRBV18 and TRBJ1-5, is NAGVMQNPRHLVRRRGQEARLRCSPMKGHSHVYWYRQLPEEGLKFMVYLQKENIIDESGMPKERFSAEFPKEGPSILRIQQVVRGDSAAYFCASSQGALLSSQPQHFGDGTRLSIL.

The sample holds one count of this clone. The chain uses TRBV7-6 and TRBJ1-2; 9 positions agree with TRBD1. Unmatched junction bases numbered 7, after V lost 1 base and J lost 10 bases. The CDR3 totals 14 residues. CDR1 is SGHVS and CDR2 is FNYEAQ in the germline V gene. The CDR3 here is CASSLEGQGYNYTF. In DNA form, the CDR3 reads TGTGCCAGCAGCTTAGAGGGACAGGGCTATAACTACACCTTC.

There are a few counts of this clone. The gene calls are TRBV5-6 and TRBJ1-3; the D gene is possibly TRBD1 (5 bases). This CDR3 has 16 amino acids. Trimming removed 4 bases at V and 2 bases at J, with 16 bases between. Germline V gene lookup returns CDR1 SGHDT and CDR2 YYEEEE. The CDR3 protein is CASSPPGGVTGNTIYF. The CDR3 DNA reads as TGTGCCAGCAGCCCCCCGGGGGGGGTGACTGGAAACACCATATATTTT.

In DNA form, the CDR3 reads TGCGCCAGCAGCCCAGGGTCAGATACGCAGTATTTT. Translated: CASSPGSDTQYF. The V call is TRBV5-1, the J call TRBJ2-3; D might be TRBD1 (5 bases). Germline values: CDR1 SGHRS, CDR2 YFSETQ. Trimming removed 4 bases from V and 4 bases from J, with 7 bases in between. The CDR3 extends over 12 amino acids.

CDR3 nucleotides: TGTGCCAGCAACGACAGGGGTCCTCAGCCCCAGCATTTT. The encoded protein is CASNDRGPQPQHF. The chain links TRBV12-3 or TRBV12-4 to TRBJ1-5, with 8 bases identical to TRBD1. The V segment lost 7 bases and the J segment 6 bases; nucleotides outside the gene matches: 5. This CDR3 is 13 amino acids long.

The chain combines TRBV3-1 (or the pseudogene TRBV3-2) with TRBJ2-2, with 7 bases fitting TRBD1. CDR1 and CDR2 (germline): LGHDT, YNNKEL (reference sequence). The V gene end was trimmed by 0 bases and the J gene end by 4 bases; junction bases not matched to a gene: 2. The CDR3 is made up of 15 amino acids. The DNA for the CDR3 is TGTGCCAGCAGCCAAGATAGGGGGCCCACCGGGGAGCTGTTTTTT. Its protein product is CASSQDRGPTGELFF.

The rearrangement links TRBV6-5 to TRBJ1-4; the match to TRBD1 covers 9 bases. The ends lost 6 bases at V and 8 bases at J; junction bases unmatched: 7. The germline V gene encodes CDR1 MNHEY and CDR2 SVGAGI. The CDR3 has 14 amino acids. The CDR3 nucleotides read TGTGCCAGCAGGCGACAGGGGGGAGACGAAAAACTGTTTTTT. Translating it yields CASRRQGGDEKLFF.

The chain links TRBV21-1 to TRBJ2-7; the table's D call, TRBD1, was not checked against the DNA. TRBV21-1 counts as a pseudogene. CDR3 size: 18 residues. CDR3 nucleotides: TGTGCCAGCAGCAAAGGGAGATCACCGGGACAGGCCTCCTACGAGCAGTACTTC. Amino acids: CASSKGRSPGQASYEQYF.

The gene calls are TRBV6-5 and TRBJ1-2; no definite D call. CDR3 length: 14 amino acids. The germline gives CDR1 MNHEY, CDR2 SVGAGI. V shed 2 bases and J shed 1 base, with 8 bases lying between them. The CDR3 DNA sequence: TGTGCCAGCAGTTACCCAAACTTTAACTATGGCTACACCTTC. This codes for CASSYPNFNYGYTF.

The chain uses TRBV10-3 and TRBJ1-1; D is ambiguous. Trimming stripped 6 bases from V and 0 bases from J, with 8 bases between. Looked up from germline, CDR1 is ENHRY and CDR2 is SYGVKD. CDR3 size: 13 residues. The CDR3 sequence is CAISPILNTEAFF. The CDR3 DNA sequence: TGTGCCATCAGCCCTATACTGAACACTGAAGCTTTCTTT.

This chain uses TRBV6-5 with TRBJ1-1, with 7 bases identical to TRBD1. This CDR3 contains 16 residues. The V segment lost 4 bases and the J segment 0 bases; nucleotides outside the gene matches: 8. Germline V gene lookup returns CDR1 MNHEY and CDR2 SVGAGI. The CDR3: CASSSTGTVLNTEAFF. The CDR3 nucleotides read TGTGCCAGCAGTTCCACCGGGACAGTACTGAACACTGAAGCTTTCTTT.

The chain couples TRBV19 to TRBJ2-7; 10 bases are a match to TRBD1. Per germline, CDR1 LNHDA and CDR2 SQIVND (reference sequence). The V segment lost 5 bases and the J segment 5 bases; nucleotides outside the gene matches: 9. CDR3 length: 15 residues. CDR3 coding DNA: TGTGCCAGTAGTCCCAAGGACAGGGGGTTCGACGAGCAGTACTTC. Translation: CASSPKDRGFDEQYF.

The CDR3 bases are TGTGCCAGCAGTTACGGGGGGACGGAAGCTTTCTTT. This translates into CASSYGGTEAFF. The rearrangement uses TRBV6-5 and TRBJ1-1, with D possibly matching TRBD1 (5 bases). With 2 bases removed from V and 8 bases from J, the gap between germline ends came to 9 bases. From germline, CDR1 is MNHEY and CDR2 SVGAGI. This CDR3 region has 12 residues.

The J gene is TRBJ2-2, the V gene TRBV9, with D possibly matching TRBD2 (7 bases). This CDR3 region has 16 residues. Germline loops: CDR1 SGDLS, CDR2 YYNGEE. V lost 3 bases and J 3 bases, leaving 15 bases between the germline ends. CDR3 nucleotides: TGTGCCAGCAGCGACCTTAGGGGGGGCCACACCGGGGAGCTGTTTTTT. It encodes CASSDLRGGHTGELFF.